The clone carrying this T cell receptor beta chain occurred once. As yet, its antigen is unknown. The data were obtained in a study of persistence of HIV-infected CD4 T cells. This was the immunoSEQ version 4 assay in survey mode. Produced via immunoSEQ multiplex PCR; TCRdb's table is partial and in-frame only. The table includes around 47,000 clones, 91% detected once. General observations from the study: Compared with CD3/CD28-stimulated cells, CMV- and Gag-responding cells showed lower TCRbeta richness.

This nonspecific control used anti-CD3/anti-CD28 bead stimulation of CD4+ T cells. Responding CD4+ T cells were sorted by upregulation of both CD40 ligand and CD69. This TCR was sampled from an adult man with HIV who was CMV-seropositive. The source was CD4+ T cells sorted from PBMCs after approximately 19-hour stimulation, collected from a patient who received antiretroviral therapy.

For the CDR3, the DNA is TGTGCCAGCATACGGTCAGGGGACGGTCAGCCCCAGCATTTT. Its translation: CASIRSGDGQPQHF. V usage is TRBV2 and J usage is TRBJ1-5; D might be TRBD1 (6 bases). V was cut by 7 bases and J by 6 bases, with 16 bases left in between. This CDR3 is built from 14 residues. The V gene's germline CDR1 is SNHLY and CDR2 FYNNEI.